This is a list of T cell receptor beta chains from one sample in a study of post-analysis software for immune sequencing data. Each CDR3 protein gets one entry after TCRdb re-called the PCR reads with MiXCR. The sample has 700,000 to 900,000 distinct CDR3 sequences, about half seen once. The sample comprised blood. The receptors were gathered from a girl aged 5 to 17 with multiple sclerosis. The CDR3 runs from the conserved cysteine through the conserved F or W. The order of the fields is J gene, clone size, V gene, D gene, CDR3 DNA, CDR3 protein. A D gene is named only where the DNA matches it firmly. A row's size may be missing; if present it is once, few, many or a size class.

J gene: TRBJ2-3
clone size: -
V gene: TRBV5-1
D gene: TRBD2
CDR3 DNA: TGCGCCAGCAGCTTGGTTACTAGCGGGAGGGCAACAGATACGCAGTATTTT
CDR3 protein: CASSLVTSGRATDTQYF

J gene: TRBJ2-1
clone size: -
V gene: TRBV10-3
D gene: -
CDR3 DNA: TGTGCCATCACTCGACTAGAATGGGACAATGAGCAGTTCTTC
CDR3 protein: CAITRLEWDNEQFF

J gene: TRBJ1-2
clone size: few
V gene: TRBV10-3
D gene: -
CDR3 DNA: TGTGCCATCAGTGAGCCCGGGGGTGGCTACACCTTC
CDR3 protein: CAISEPGGGYTF

J gene: TRBJ1-4
clone size: few
V gene: TRBV28
D gene: -
CDR3 DNA: TGTGCCAGCAGCCCCTCTCGGGGGTATGAGGAAAAACTGTTTTTT
CDR3 protein: CASSPSRGYEEKLFF

J gene: TRBJ2-1
clone size: -
V gene: TRBV27
D gene: -
CDR3 DNA: TGTGCCAGCAGTTACTTAGAGGGAGGTGAGCAGTTCTTC
CDR3 protein: CASSYLEGGEQFF

J gene: TRBJ2-1
clone size: -
V gene: TRBV20-1
D gene: TRBD2
CDR3 DNA: TGCAGTGCTAGTTATGCGGCCAGCGGGAGACGTAAGGGGCAGTTCTTC
CDR3 protein: CSASYAASGRRKGQFF

J gene: TRBJ2-5
clone size: -
V gene: TRBV20-1
D gene: TRBD2
CDR3 DNA: TGCAGTGCTAGTAGCTGGTCGGGAGGGCCTTCGAGTTACCAAGAGACCCAGTACTTC
CDR3 protein: CSASSWSGGPSSYQETQYF

J gene: TRBJ2-2
clone size: -
V gene: TRBV5-1
D gene: TRBD2
CDR3 DNA: TGCGCCAGCAGCCCGGGACTAGCGGACGGGGAGCTGTTTTTT
CDR3 protein: CASSPGLADGELFF

J gene: TRBJ2-3
clone size: -
V gene: TRBV5-6
D gene: -
CDR3 DNA: TGTGCCAGCAGCTTGGAATCGGGGTTGCGTACGCAGTATTTT
CDR3 protein: CASSLESGLRTQYF

J gene: TRBJ2-6
clone size: -
V gene: TRBV6-6
D gene: TRBD2
CDR3 DNA: TGTGCCAGCAGGCCTACTAGCGGGGGGACCTCTGGGGCCAACGTCCTGACTTTC
CDR3 protein: CASRPTSGGTSGANVLTF

J gene: TRBJ1-2
clone size: -
V gene: TRBV20-1
D gene: TRBD1
CDR3 DNA: TGCAGTGCTAGAAAGGGGGCGGACTATGGCTACACCTTC
CDR3 protein: CSARKGADYGYTF

J gene: TRBJ2-1
clone size: -
V gene: TRBV24-1
D gene: TRBD2
CDR3 DNA: TGTGCCACCAGCAGCGGGAGACCCTACAATGAGCAGTTCTTC
CDR3 protein: CATSSGRPYNEQFF

J gene: TRBJ2-7
clone size: few
V gene: TRBV20-1
D gene: -
CDR3 DNA: TGCAGTGCTAGATGGGGAGAGGTCTACGAGCAGTACTTC
CDR3 protein: CSARWGEVYEQYF

J gene: TRBJ1-4
clone size: -
V gene: TRBV5-8
D gene: -
CDR3 DNA: TGTGCCAGCAGCTTGCCCCGGACAGCAACTAATGAAAAACTGTTTTTT
CDR3 protein: CASSLPRTATNEKLFF

J gene: TRBJ2-7
clone size: once
V gene: TRBV7-2
D gene: TRBD1
CDR3 DNA: TGTGCCAGCAGCTCCCACGACAGGGGACTCTCCTACGAGCAGTACTTC
CDR3 protein: CASSSHDRGLSYEQYF

J gene: TRBJ2-3
clone size: few
V gene: TRBV12-3/TRBV12-4
D gene: -
CDR3 DNA: TGTGCCAGCAGCACCGACAGGCAGCGGGACCTGGAACACACAGATACGCAGTATTTT
CDR3 protein: CASSTDRQRDLEHTDTQYF

J gene: TRBJ2-1
clone size: -
V gene: TRBV5-1
D gene: -
CDR3 DNA: TGCGCCAGCAGCTTGGAGGGGTCCGTGCAGGTATCCGAGCAGTTCTTC
CDR3 protein: CASSLEGSVQVSEQFF

J gene: TRBJ2-1
clone size: -
V gene: TRBV20-1
D gene: -
CDR3 DNA: TGCAGTGCTAGAGATCCCGGGTCAGGAGAGCAGTTCTTC
CDR3 protein: CSARDPGSGEQFF

J gene: TRBJ1-2
clone size: -
V gene: TRBV5-1
D gene: -
CDR3 DNA: TGCGCCAGCAGCTCAAACAGGGAACGCGGCTACACCTTC
CDR3 protein: CASSSNRERGYTF

J gene: TRBJ2-7
clone size: -
V gene: TRBV28
D gene: TRBD2
CDR3 DNA: TGTGCCAGCAGTTCCCCTAGCGGGAGGCTCTCCTACGAGCAGTACTTC
CDR3 protein: CASSSPSGRLSYEQYF

J gene: TRBJ1-4
clone size: -
V gene: TRBV20-1
D gene: -
CDR3 DNA: TGCAGTGCCCCCCGGGGACGGGATGAAAAACTGTTTTTT
CDR3 protein: CSAPRGRDEKLFF

J gene: TRBJ2-1
clone size: -
V gene: TRBV9
D gene: TRBD2
CDR3 DNA: TGTGCCAGCAGCGTAGACGGACTAGCGGGAGCCGGCGCCTACAATGAGCAGTTCTTC
CDR3 protein: CASSVDGLAGAGAYNEQFF

J gene: TRBJ1-2
clone size: -
V gene: TRBV10-3
D gene: -
CDR3 DNA: TGTGCCATCAGTGATGTGCTTGAAGTTTATGGCTACACCTTC
CDR3 protein: CAISDVLEVYGYTF

J gene: TRBJ2-7
clone size: -
V gene: TRBV4-1
D gene: TRBD2
CDR3 DNA: TGCGCCAGCAGCCATGGGCTAGCGGGGTACTACGGGCAGTACTTC
CDR3 protein: CASSHGLAGYYGQYF

J gene: TRBJ2-3
clone size: -
V gene: TRBV12-3/TRBV12-4
D gene: TRBD2
CDR3 DNA: TGTGCCAGCAGTTTGGGTCGGGGACTAGCGGGACCCACAGATACGCAGTATTTT
CDR3 protein: CASSLGRGLAGPTDTQYF

J gene: TRBJ1-1
clone size: -
V gene: TRBV6-2/TRBV6-3
D gene: TRBD1
CDR3 DNA: TGTGCCAGCAGTTACTCGATAAATGGGAAACAGGGGCTTTTTGAAGCTTTCTTT
CDR3 protein: CASSYSINGKQGLFEAFF

J gene: TRBJ1-2
clone size: few
V gene: TRBV9
D gene: -
CDR3 DNA: TGTGCCAGCAGCGCCCCAGGGTCCCTATATGGCTACACCTTC
CDR3 protein: CASSAPGSLYGYTF

J gene: TRBJ2-6
clone size: -
V gene: TRBV9
D gene: -
CDR3 DNA: TGTGCCAGCAGCGTAACTGGGCCTGGGGCCAACGTCCTGACTTTC
CDR3 protein: CASSVTGPGANVLTF

J gene: TRBJ1-2
clone size: -
V gene: TRBV6-2/TRBV6-3
D gene: -
CDR3 DNA: TGTGCCAGCAGTTACCCCCTTTGGGGAAGGTACTATGGCTACACCTTC
CDR3 protein: CASSYPLWGRYYGYTF

J gene: TRBJ2-1
clone size: -
V gene: TRBV12-3/TRBV12-4
D gene: -
CDR3 DNA: TGTGCCAGCAGTCGCCTTGGGAAAGAGGTGAATGAGCAGTTCTTC
CDR3 protein: CASSRLGKEVNEQFF

J gene: TRBJ2-1
clone size: once
V gene: TRBV30
D gene: -
CDR3 DNA: TGTGCCTGGAGTGTAGTTGGGTGGACCAATGAGCAGTTCTTC
CDR3 protein: CAWSVVGWTNEQFF

J gene: TRBJ2-1
clone size: -
V gene: TRBV18
D gene: -
CDR3 DNA: TGTGCCAGCTCACCTATCGATACCTCGGACAATTACAATGAGCAGTTCTTC
CDR3 protein: CASSPIDTSDNYNEQFF

J gene: TRBJ2-7
clone size: -
V gene: TRBV7-6
D gene: -
CDR3 DNA: TGTGCCAGCAGCTTACATAGACAGACCTACGAGCAGTACTTC
CDR3 protein: CASSLHRQTYEQYF

J gene: TRBJ1-2
clone size: once
V gene: TRBV20-1
D gene: -
CDR3 DNA: TGCAGTGCTAGTCCGACAACCAACTATGGCTACACCTTC
CDR3 protein: CSASPTTNYGYTF

J gene: TRBJ2-3
clone size: -
V gene: TRBV12-3/TRBV12-4
D gene: TRBD2
CDR3 DNA: TGTGCCAGCAGTTTTACCCCGGGGACTAGCGGGAGAGGGGCGGATACGCAGTATTTT
CDR3 protein: CASSFTPGTSGRGADTQYF

J gene: TRBJ2-5
clone size: -
V gene: TRBV25-1
D gene: -
CDR3 DNA: TGTGCCAGCAGTGAAGGAACGGGACGGGAGTACTTC
CDR3 protein: CASSEGTGREYF

J gene: TRBJ2-7
clone size: -
V gene: TRBV7-9
D gene: -
CDR3 DNA: TGTGCCAGCAGCTTAGGCACGGGGAGAGGAGAGCAGTACTTC
CDR3 protein: CASSLGTGRGEQYF

J gene: TRBJ2-6
clone size: once
V gene: TRBV2
D gene: -
CDR3 DNA: TGTGCCAGCATCCTCATAGGGGGTACTGGGGCCAACGTCCTGACTTTC
CDR3 protein: CASILIGGTGANVLTF

J gene: TRBJ2-5
clone size: few
V gene: TRBV11-2
D gene: -
CDR3 DNA: TGTGCCAGCAGCTTATTCCTACAAGAGACCCAGTACTTC
CDR3 protein: CASSLFLQETQYF

J gene: TRBJ2-7
clone size: -
V gene: TRBV12-3/TRBV12-4
D gene: TRBD2
CDR3 DNA: TGTGCCAGCAGGGGTAGCGGGGGCCTTCGAAGCTCCTACGAGCAGTACTTC
CDR3 protein: CASRGSGGLRSSYEQYF

J gene: TRBJ2-1
clone size: few
V gene: TRBV29-1
D gene: TRBD2
CDR3 DNA: TGCAGCGTGGAACTTGGGACTAGCGGAGCCTGGGATGAGCAGTTCTTC
CDR3 protein: CSVELGTSGAWDEQFF

J gene: TRBJ2-5
clone size: -
V gene: TRBV28
D gene: TRBD2
CDR3 DNA: TGTGCCAGCAGTTCCGGACTAGTAGAGACCCAGTACTTC
CDR3 protein: CASSSGLVETQYF

J gene: TRBJ2-2
clone size: -
V gene: TRBV7-2
D gene: TRBD2
CDR3 DNA: TGTGCCAGCAGCTCCGCTAGCGGGAGGCGGGAGACCGGGGAGCTGTTTTTT
CDR3 protein: CASSSASGRRETGELFF

J gene: TRBJ2-1
clone size: -
V gene: TRBV3-1
D gene: -
CDR3 DNA: TGTGCCAGCAGCCAGGGGGTTAGGGTGGCAGATGAGCAGTTCTTC
CDR3 protein: CASSQGVRVADEQFF